What follows are 18 T cell receptor beta chains derived from one specimen sequenced in a study of CD8+ T cells in alopecia areata (dated by TCRdb to 2017 to 2018). Taken with the paper, the label for time point translates to: baseline before oral tofacitinib. The method was the immunoSEQ multiplex PCR assay. For TCR sequencing, RNA was extracted from every sample and reverse transcribed into cDNA to serve as template. TCRdb holds this immuneACCESS table with in-frame rearrangements only. Some clones are missing; in checked studies, unresolved V genes explain under half, and the rest has no known cause. The sample data list 130,000 to 150,000 clones, and roughly 46% of these were observed just once. Of the sample, roughly 0.9% falls within the top ten clones. This specimen was CD4+ T cells sorted from blood, taken at week 0. The receptors stem from a human donor with alopecia areata.

In the case of this clone: An end of the junction differs from the germline gene, which may be a read error. CDR3 nucleotide sequence: TGTGCCAGCAGCTCGCAGTCTCTCCTGACCTTC. Protein sequence: CASSSQSLLTF. The chain is built from TRBV7-9 and TRBJ2-7; D unclear. Germline V gene lookup returns CDR1 SEHNR and CDR2 FQNEAQ (reference sequence). The CDR3 contains 11 residues.

The chain recombines TRBV15 with TRBJ2-5; 9 bases match TRBD2. The CDR3 length is 16 residues. Unmatched junction bases numbered 8, after V lost 4 bases and J lost 2 bases. CDR1 is LNHNV and CDR2 is YYDKDF in the germline V gene (reference sequence). This CDR3 is CATSIRISGRQETQYF. The CDR3 region has the DNA TGTGCCACCAGCATTCGAATAAGCGGGAGGCAAGAGACCCAGTACTTC.

V gene TRBV10-3 combines with J gene TRBJ2-3; D might be TRBD2 (6 bases). The V gene lost 2 bases and the J gene lost 6 bases, with 12 bases spanning the gap. The CDR3 consists of 14 residues. From germline, CDR1 is ENHRY and CDR2 SYGVKD. CDR3 in amino acids: CAISEVADGDTQYF. The CDR3, as DNA: TGTGCCATCAGTGAGGTAGCGGACGGGGATACGCAGTATTTT.

This clone was found many times. This chain uses TRBV4-1 with TRBJ2-4, with D perhaps TRBD1 (5 bases). CDR1 is MGHRA and CDR2 is YSYEKL in the germline V gene. This CDR3 is built from 13 residues. V was trimmed by 4 bases and J by 5 bases, leaving 9 bases between them. The CDR3 sequence: CASSLQGQNIQYF. DNA of the CDR3: TGCGCCAGCAGCCTTCAGGGCCAAAACATTCAGTACTTC.

The chain uses TRBV9 and TRBJ2-7, with D hard to call. Trimming removed 4 bases at V and 0 bases at J, with 11 bases between. Germline values: CDR1 SGDLS, CDR2 YYNGEE. CDR3 length: 14 residues. CDR3 nucleotide sequence: TGTGCCAGCAGCCCCCGGCGCAGCTCCTACGAGCAGTACTTC. Translating gives CASSPRRSSYEQYF.

The rearrangement joins TRBV27 to TRBJ2-7; D might be TRBD2 (5 bases). Germline lookup yields CDR1 MNHEY and CDR2 SMNVEV (reference sequence). Trimming left V 5 bases short and J 1 base short, with 9 bases between. This CDR3 region has 13 residues. The CDR3 DNA is TGTGCCAGCAGTCGGACTCGTTCCTACGAGCAGTACTTC. As protein: CASSRTRSYEQYF.

The chain is built from TRBV7-3 and TRBJ2-1; 11 nucleotides line up with TRBD2. Trimming at V came to 5 bases and at J to 6 bases, leaving 9 bases not matched to a gene. CDR1 is SGHTA and CDR2 is FQGTGA in the germline V gene. The CDR3 has 16 residues. This CDR3 is CASSRSGTSGFNEQFF. The CDR3 DNA is TGTGCCAGCAGCCGATCCGGGACTAGCGGTTTCAATGAGCAGTTCTTC. Filled out from reference TRBV7-3 and TRBJ2-1, the complete variable domain reads GAGVSQTPSNKVTEKGKYVELRCDPISGHTALYWYRQSLGQGPEFLIYFQGTGAADDSGLPNDRFFAVRPEGSVSTLKIQRTERGDSAVYLCASSRSGTSGFNEQFFGPGTRLTVL.

This rearrangement joins TRBV14 to TRBJ2-5; 11 positions agree with TRBD2. V shed 4 bases, J shed 7 bases, and the junction held 2 bases outside the gene matches. CDR1 is SGHDN, CDR2 FVKESK, per germline. CDR3 length: 13 amino acids. The DNA for the CDR3 is TGTGCCAGCAGCCTAGGGACTAGCGGGACCCAGTACTTC. Residues: CASSLGTSGTQYF.

This clone was counted a few times. This rearrangement joins TRBV9 to TRBJ2-7, with no clear D. Germline CDR1 is SGDLS and CDR2 is YYNGEE. Trimming took 0 bases from V and 0 from J, leaving 1 base between them. CDR3 size: 12 residues. In nucleotides, the CDR3 is TGTGCCAGCAGCGTAGCCTCCTACGAGCAGTACTTC. Its protein product is CASSVASYEQYF. Complete variable domain (other parts from reference TRBV9 and TRBJ2-7): DSGVTQTPKHLITATGQRVTLRCSPRSGDLSVYWYQQSLDQGLQFLIQYYNGEERAKGNILERFSAQQFPDLHSELNLSSLELGDSALYFCASSVASYEQYFGPGTRLTVT.

This clone was seen only a few times. The rearrangement joins TRBV6-5 to TRBJ1-5; D is unclear. This CDR3 region has 13 residues. Trimming took 9 bases from V and 4 from J, leaving 13 bases between them. Per the germline V gene, CDR1 is MNHEY and CDR2 is SVGAGI. The DNA for the CDR3 is TGTGCCAGTTGGATGGGAAGAAATCAGCCCCAGCATTTT. Protein: CASWMGRNQPQHF.

This clone turned up a few times. CDR3 region: CASSHDSSGSYGPQYF. The CDR3, as DNA: TGTGCCAGCAGCCACGACTCTAGCGGGAGCTACGGGCCCCAGTACTTC. The genes are TRBV14 and TRBJ2-5; 10 bases agree with TRBD2. The germline gives CDR1 SGHDN, CDR2 FVKESK. V was clipped by 3 bases and J by 9 bases; unmatched bases: 13. This CDR3 comprises 16 residues.

The chain combines TRBV29-1 with TRBJ1-1; D might be TRBD1 (5 bases). With 6 bases removed from V and 1 base from J, the gap between germline ends came to 9 bases. CDR3 length equals 12 residues. CDR1 is SQVTM, CDR2 ANQGSEA, per germline. The CDR3 sequence: CSVQDTNTEAFF. The CDR3 bases are TGCAGCGTCCAGGACACGAACACTGAAGCTTTCTTT.

The chain has TRBV9 and TRBJ2-3; 9 bases fit TRBD2. The trim removed 1 base at V and 6 bases at J, leaving 3 bases unmatched. The CDR3 extends over 14 amino acids. CDR1 and CDR2 (germline): SGDLS, YYNGEE. The CDR3 reads CASSVLAGRDTQYF. The CDR3 DNA is TGTGCCAGCAGCGTACTAGCGGGAAGGGATACGCAGTATTTT.

The V call is TRBV7-2, the J call TRBJ1-2; perhaps TRBD1 as D (5 bases). The V end was cut by 1 base, the J end by 4 bases, with 13 bases between. The V gene's germline CDR1 is SGHTA and CDR2 FQGNSA. The CDR3 has 15 amino acids. The chain's CDR3 is CASSLGGFSSYGYTF. In nucleotides, the CDR3 is TGTGCCAGCAGCTTAGGGGGGTTCTCTTCCTATGGCTACACCTTC.

The rearrangement links TRBV30 to TRBJ1-2; D not certain. The ends were cut back, 0 bases at V and 2 bases at J, with 7 bases in the middle. There are 13 residues in the CDR3. Per the germline V gene, CDR1 is GTSNPN and CDR2 is SVGIG (reference sequence). CDR3 in amino acids: CAWSVYGNYGYTF. The DNA for the CDR3 is TGTGCCTGGAGTGTTTACGGGAACTATGGCTACACCTTC.

The genes are TRBV15 and TRBJ2-5, with unresolved D. Germline-derived CDR1 and CDR2 are LNHNV and YYDKDF (reference sequence). The V and J ends lost 0 bases and 3 bases respectively, with 8 bases between them. The CDR3 is made up of 14 amino acids. The chain's CDR3 is CATSRDRWKETQYF. The CDR3 DNA follows: TGTGCCACCAGCAGAGATCGCTGGAAAGAGACCCAGTACTTC.

Here the CDR3 reads CASSLGTLPGYTF. CDR3 in DNA: TGCGCCAGCAGCTTGGGGACGCTGCCTGGCTACACCTTC. The V and J genes are TRBV5-1 and TRBJ1-2; D remains ambiguous. V lost 0 bases, J lost 7 bases, and 10 bases lay in between. Germline-derived CDR1 and CDR2 are SGHRS and YFSETQ. The CDR3 consists of 13 residues.

J is TRBJ2-1 and V is TRBV4-3; possible D gene TRBD2, 5 bases. This CDR3 has 15 residues. CDR1 and CDR2 (germline): LGHNA, YSLEER. V lost 4 bases and J lost 4, with 14 bases in between. The CDR3 DNA reads TGCGCCAGCAGCCTACTAGGGCCCGGGTACAATGAGCAGTTCTTC. Translation: CASSLLGPGYNEQFF.